This T cell receptor beta chain was obtained from a study of cytomegalovirus exposure and HLA in healthy donors. Notes on the study in general: Using the classifier, cytomegalovirus status was reportedly diagnosed with high specificity and sensitivity. A later analysis reported that several of the most significant clusters appeared to be linked to common viral pathogens, among them Epstein-Barr virus. Among the CMV-associated chains, three were confirmed in vitro as specific for CMV antigens.

Both 60 Vbeta primers and 13 Jbeta primers went into the PCR. In the study's own analysis: A later analysis counted approximately 80 million unique TCR beta chains, some 11 million shared. The method was immunoSEQ multiplex PCR; TCRdb's version includes in-frame clones alone and lacks a portion of them. That table gives V, J and clone size, and the DNA gave D and trimming. The table lists about 200,000 clones, 80% to 85% of them singletons. Trimming removed 3 bases from V and 4 bases from J, with 16 bases in between. Germline CDR1 ENHRY, CDR2 SYGVKD. The CDR3 loop spans 16 amino acids. Remarks on this clone: The antigen remains undetermined.

The sequenced material came from PBMCs. The rearrangement joins TRBV10-3 to TRBJ1-5; a possible D gene is TRBD1 (5 bases). The receptor comes from a woman aged 40 to 55 in good health and CMV-seronegative. The CDR3: CAISDQAGPTNQPQHF. Here the CDR3 DNA reads TGTGCCATCAGTGACCAAGCGGGACCGACAAATCAGCCCCAGCATTTT.